One and the same sample provided the 17 T cell receptor beta chains below, sequenced in a study of blood T cell repertoires in COVID-19. Produced via immunoSEQ multiplex PCR; TCRdb's table is partial and in-frame only. The sample consists of hundreds of thousands of clones, around 88% of them appearing once. The sequenced sample was peripheral blood. All receptors derive from a woman in her 30s who had recovered from COVID-19.

This chain links TRBV27 with TRBJ2-5, with 7 bases fitting TRBD1. V was pared by 5 bases and J by 7 bases, with 7 bases of the junction left unmatched. CDR1 is MNHEY and CDR2 is SMNVEV in the germline V gene (reference sequence). The CDR3 is 13 residues long. CDR3 region: CASSTTGAGTQYF. The CDR3 DNA reads TGTGCCAGCAGTACCACAGGGGCAGGGACCCAGTACTTC.

This clone came up a few times. The genes are TRBV5-1 and TRBJ2-5, with D unclear. This CDR3 contains 13 residues. The germline gives CDR1 SGHRS, CDR2 YFSETQ. Trimming shortened V by 0 bases and J by 3 bases, and 6 bases separated the two germline ends. The CDR3 loop is CASSLGHKETQYF. The CDR3 coding sequence is TGCGCCAGCAGCTTGGGGCACAAAGAGACCCAGTACTTC.

The CDR3 nucleotides read TGTGCCAGCAGTGAGACTAGCGGTTCTAGCACAGATACGCAGTATTTT. Its protein is CASSETSGSSTDTQYF. The chain uses TRBV2 and TRBJ2-3, with 9 bases fitting TRBD2. V gave up 3 bases and J gave up 0 bases; unmatched junction bases: 4. The CDR3 is made up of 16 amino acids. CDR1 and CDR2 (germline): SNHLY, FYNNEI.

This chain uses TRBV4-1 with TRBJ2-1, with D perhaps matching TRBD2 (6 bases). V lost 0 bases to trimming and J lost 4 bases, with 16 bases between them. Per the germline V gene, CDR1 is MGHRA and CDR2 is YSYEKL. The CDR3 runs to 17 residues. The CDR3 nucleotides read TGCGCCAGCAGCCAAGATGGGACTTCAACCCTATACAATGAGCAGTTCTTC. Its translation: CASSQDGTSTLYNEQFF.

This clone was seen just once. The chain uses TRBV19 and TRBJ2-7; 11 nucleotides agree with TRBD1. Per the germline V gene, CDR1 is LNHDA and CDR2 is SQIVND (reference sequence). This CDR3 has 15 amino acids. V lost 5 bases, J lost 4 bases, and 7 bases stayed unmatched. Here the CDR3 DNA reads TGTGCCAGTAGTCACGGACAGGGGGCGCGTTACGAGCAGTACTTC. It yields the protein CASSHGQGARYEQYF.

The table lists this clone with a count of one. The CDR3 coding sequence is TGTGCCAGCAGTGAACCAGCGGGGGCGTCTAGCGGCACCGGGGAGCTGTTTTTT. It translates to CASSEPAGASSGTGELFF. This chain joins TRBV28 and TRBJ2-2; 8 positions match TRBD2. This CDR3 has 18 amino acids. In germline, CDR1 is MDHEN, CDR2 SYDVKM. V was clipped by 5 bases and J by 4 bases; unmatched bases: 15.

The chain carries TRBV13 and TRBJ1-2; 8 nucleotides agree with TRBD1. V lost 2 bases, J lost 6 bases, and 11 bases stayed unmatched. CDR3 size: 16 residues. Germline V gene data show CDR1 as PRHDT and CDR2 as FYEKMQ (reference sequence). The CDR3 protein is CASSLWGQEATDGYTF. CDR3 in DNA: TGTGCCAGCAGCTTATGGGGACAGGAGGCAACCGATGGCTACACCTTC. Together with reference TRBV13 and TRBJ1-2, the CDR3 gives the full variable domain: AAGVIQSPRHLIKEKRETATLKCYPIPRHDTVYWYQQGPGQDPQFLISFYEKMQSDKGSIPDRFSAQQFSDYHSELNMSSLELGDSALYFCASSLWGQEATDGYTFGSGTRLTVV.

J is TRBJ1-3 and V is TRBV9; tentatively, D is TRBD1 (5 bases). This CDR3 contains 16 residues. Germline loops: CDR1 SGDLS, CDR2 YYNGEE. Trimming stripped 4 bases from V and 2 bases from J, with 16 bases between. The CDR3 DNA follows: TGTGCCAGCAGCCCCCAGCCCTCGGGGGCTGGAAACACCATATATTTT. Protein sequence: CASSPQPSGAGNTIYF.

V usage is TRBV4-2 and J usage is TRBJ2-7; TRBD2 aligns across 11 bases. The CDR3 loop spans 15 amino acids. Looked up from germline, CDR1 is LGHNA and CDR2 is YNFKEQ. The trim removed 3 bases at V and 4 bases at J, leaving 5 bases unmatched. In nucleotides, the CDR3 is TGTGCCAGCAGCCATTCGGGGACTAGCGGATACGAGCAGTACTTC. Its protein is CASSHSGTSGYEQYF.

The J gene is TRBJ1-2, the V gene TRBV5-1, with D maybe TRBD1 (6 bases). The CDR3 spans 17 residues. V was clipped by 2 bases and J by 0 bases, with 17 bases between them. Per the germline V gene, CDR1 is SGHRS and CDR2 is YFSETQ. CDR3 region: CASSLTPGGGANYGYTF. CDR3 DNA: TGCGCCAGCAGCTTAACCCCGGGAGGGGGAGCTAACTATGGCTACACCTTC. Filled out from reference TRBV5-1 and TRBJ1-2, the complete variable domain reads KAGVTQTPRYLIKTRGQQVTLSCSPISGHRSVSWYQQTPGQGLQFLFEYFSETQRNKGNFPGRFSGRQFSNSRSEMNVSTLELGDSALYLCASSLTPGGGANYGYTFGSGTRLTVV.

This chain uses TRBV24-1 with TRBJ2-7; D is uncertain. The germline V gene has CDR1 KGHDR and CDR2 SFDVKD. Trimming removed 5 bases from V and 5 bases from J, with 9 bases in between. This CDR3 region has 12 residues. The CDR3 sequence is CATSVNSHEQYF. CDR3 nucleotides: TGTGCCACCAGTGTAAACAGCCACGAGCAGTACTTC.

The V and J genes are TRBV7-2 and TRBJ2-3, with no clear D. The V and J ends lost 4 bases and 4 bases respectively, with 6 bases between them. The CDR3 length is 12 residues. Germline CDR1 SGHTA, CDR2 FQGNSA. CDR3 amino acids: CASSWAADTQYF. Written as DNA, the CDR3 is TGTGCCAGCAGCTGGGCCGCAGATACGCAGTATTTT.

The chain employs TRBV9 and TRBJ2-5; TRBD2 aligns across 8 bases. Germline-derived CDR1 and CDR2 are SGDLS and YYNGEE. The CDR3 loop spans 14 amino acids. Trimming removed 5 bases from V and 1 base from J; junction bases left unmatched: 4. CDR3 sequence (DNA): TGTGCCAGCAGTAAGCGGGGGAGCCAAGAGACCCAGTACTTC. Translation: CASSKRGSQETQYF.

The rearrangement joins TRBV15 to TRBJ1-5; 7 bases fit TRBD1. V dropped 3 bases and J dropped 6; count of bases not matched to a gene: 5. CDR1 is LNHNV and CDR2 is YYDKDF in the germline V gene (reference sequence). This CDR3 spans 14 amino acids. The DNA for the CDR3 is TGTGCCACCAGCAGGGCAGGGGGAGGTCAGCCCCAGCATTTT. It encodes CATSRAGGGQPQHF.

The chain links TRBV7-8 to TRBJ1-5; the match to TRBD1 covers 8 bases. The CDR3 is made up of 15 amino acids. Per germline, CDR1 SGHVS and CDR2 FQNEAQ. Unmatched junction bases numbered 9, after V lost 3 bases and J lost 8 bases. For the CDR3, the DNA is TGTGCCAGCAGCTTTGGACAGGGAGGGAGGGAGCCCCAGCATTTT. It yields the protein CASSFGQGGREPQHF.

V and J are TRBV18 and TRBJ2-2; D is unclear. The germline V gene has CDR1 KGHSH and CDR2 LQKENI. There are 18 residues in the CDR3. V was pared by 3 bases and J by 3 bases, with 20 bases between. The CDR3 nucleotides read TGTGCCAGCTCACCCACCGTGAGGTCGGCCGCAGACACCGGGGAGCTGTTTTTT. Its protein product is CASSPTVRSAADTGELFF.

The sample holds one count of this clone. The chain carries TRBV4-3 and TRBJ2-3; no reliable D call. Trimming removed 0 bases at V and 4 bases at J, with 8 bases between. The CDR3 is 14 residues long. Germline values: CDR1 LGHNA, CDR2 YSLEER. The CDR3 region has the DNA TGCGCCAGCAGCCAAGATGGCGGTGCAGATACGCAGTATTTT. Its translation: CASSQDGGADTQYF.